The rows below give T cell receptor beta chains drawn from one sample of a study of CD8 T cells in ankylosing spondylitis. TCRdb re-analysed the 5' RACE reads in MiXCR, keeping a single row per CDR3 protein. The profile covers under 850,000 distinct CDR3 sequences, with 19% appearing a single time and 19% taken by the ten largest. The sequenced sample consisted of blood, either unsorted or a sorted T cell fraction (not recorded which). These receptor sequences come from a male donor with ankylosing spondylitis. Both conserved end residues are trimmed from each CDR3. The order of the fields is V gene, J gene, CDR3 protein.

v_call: TRBV29-1
j_call: TRBJ2-5
cdr3_aa: SVDPNQETQY

v_call: TRBV20-1
j_call: TRBJ2-7
cdr3_aa: SATRTGPYEQY

v_call: TRBV5-1
j_call: TRBJ1-1
cdr3_aa: ASSAWTANTEAF

v_call: TRBV12-3/TRBV12-4
j_call: TRBJ2-1
cdr3_aa: ASSLDSPEQF

v_call: TRBV27
j_call: TRBJ2-7
cdr3_aa: ASSPTGTGASLGQY

v_call: TRBV10-3
j_call: TRBJ2-3
cdr3_aa: ATSGSGTDTQY

v_call: TRBV6-1
j_call: TRBJ2-5
cdr3_aa: ASKLGQGPQETQY

v_call: TRBV7-2
j_call: TRBJ2-5
cdr3_aa: ASSLAPTGGRGETQY

v_call: TRBV3-1
j_call: TRBJ2-1
cdr3_aa: ASSQGLIQNNEQF

v_call: TRBV5-1
j_call: TRBJ2-2
cdr3_aa: ASSLHGVEKPNTGELF

v_call: TRBV5-1
j_call: TRBJ2-1
cdr3_aa: ASSLGDWVQF

v_call: TRBV12-3/TRBV12-4
j_call: TRBJ2-5
cdr3_aa: ASSHPPPGLAGEETQY

v_call: TRBV7-3
j_call: TRBJ2-3
cdr3_aa: ASSFGRHTDTQY

v_call: TRBV4-1
j_call: TRBJ2-2
cdr3_aa: ASSQDRGGKNTGELF

v_call: TRBV20-1
j_call: TRBJ2-5
cdr3_aa: SAVHRTGKETQY

v_call: TRBV2
j_call: TRBJ2-7
cdr3_aa: ASSAPGHLGDEQY

v_call: TRBV20-1
j_call: TRBJ2-7
cdr3_aa: SARVGVNYEQY

v_call: TRBV29-1
j_call: TRBJ2-2
cdr3_aa: SVRDRDNTGELF

v_call: TRBV7-9
j_call: TRBJ2-3
cdr3_aa: ASSSSGRDTQY

v_call: TRBV20-1
j_call: TRBJ1-5
cdr3_aa: SARDWEGQADSNQPQH

v_call: TRBV12-3/TRBV12-4
j_call: TRBJ2-4
cdr3_aa: ASRRGEAKNIQY

v_call: TRBV12-3/TRBV12-4
j_call: TRBJ1-1
cdr3_aa: ASSRALDTEAF

v_call: TRBV3-1
j_call: TRBJ2-7
cdr3_aa: ASTKETGGSGEQY

v_call: TRBV20-1
j_call: TRBJ2-1
cdr3_aa: SARDLLVGGGQF

v_call: TRBV4-3
j_call: TRBJ2-3
cdr3_aa: ASSQDDRATDTQY

v_call: TRBV10-3
j_call: TRBJ2-7
cdr3_aa: AIRGDRGTYEQY

v_call: TRBV12-3/TRBV12-4
j_call: TRBJ1-5
cdr3_aa: ASSLTADQPQH

v_call: TRBV6-2/TRBV6-3
j_call: TRBJ2-4
cdr3_aa: ASSKTSGLNIQY

v_call: TRBV4-3
j_call: TRBJ1-2
cdr3_aa: ASSQDRAGANGYT

v_call: TRBV12-3/TRBV12-4
j_call: TRBJ1-3
cdr3_aa: ASSSPAAGNTIY

v_call: TRBV20-1
j_call: TRBJ2-3
cdr3_aa: SARDAGGPSDTQY

v_call: TRBV5-1
j_call: TRBJ2-3
cdr3_aa: ATTAPSTDTQY

v_call: TRBV5-1
j_call: TRBJ2-2
cdr3_aa: ASSLRVDTGELF

v_call: TRBV4-2
j_call: TRBJ2-1
cdr3_aa: ASSQDQTHLGGNEQF

v_call: TRBV20-1
j_call: TRBJ1-2
cdr3_aa: SARDLERVQSYT

v_call: TRBV12-3/TRBV12-4
j_call: TRBJ1-1
cdr3_aa: ASSSRHDTEAF

v_call: TRBV20-1
j_call: TRBJ1-6
cdr3_aa: SARDGRGSNSPLH